This entry features one T cell receptor (beta chain) sequence. As yet, its antigen is unknown. Sequencing was performed with immunoSEQ multiplex PCR; in TCRdb, only in-frame clones are kept and a portion is missing. The sample has around 43,000 clones; about 96% are singletons. This specimen comes from a study of T cells in tuberculosis. Broader study findings: Shorter CDR3-alpha in active tuberculosis partly drove smaller distances. Selection depended on which cryopreserved specimens were available.

Germline loops: CDR1 LNHNV, CDR2 YYDKDF (reference sequence). The length of the CDR3 is 15 residues. The germline V and J ends were trimmed by 5 bases and 4 bases, with 18 bases remaining between them. The sample comprised PBMCs. This chain uses TRBV15 with TRBJ2-7; D may be TRBD2 (7 bases). This TCR was recovered from a donor aged 10-29 years with latent tuberculosis or without tuberculosis infection. The CDR3 loop is CATSGGGGGKYEQYF. The CDR3 DNA reads TGTGCCACCAGCGGAGGGGGAGGGGGAAAATACGAGCAGTACTTC.